These 28 T cell receptor beta chains were all obtained from the same sample, sequenced in a study of blood T cell repertoires in COVID-19. The assay was immunoSEQ multiplex PCR, and TCRdb's table has in-frame clones only and misses some. The table records approximately 82,000 clones, about four fifths of them present only once. The sequencing sample was made of peripheral blood. Every receptor here comes from a man aged 50 or older with active or convalescent COVID-19.

This chain connects TRBV12-3 or TRBV12-4 to TRBJ1-6; the D is unclear. V dropped 6 bases and J dropped 16 bases, with 19 bases sitting between them. The CDR3 length is 13 residues. The CDR3 DNA reads TGTGCCAGCAGCCCCAACGGGGATACCGCACTCCACTTT. Amino acid sequence: CASSPNGDTALHF.

The rearrangement links TRBV6-1 to TRBJ1-6; no firm D call. V lost 1 base, J lost 10 bases, and 11 bases lay in between. Germline V lookup: CDR1 MNHNS, CDR2 SASEGT. The CDR3 runs 14 residues. CDR3 nucleotide sequence: TGTGCCAGCAGTGAAGTGATACGAAGCTCACCCCTCCACTTT. It encodes CASSEVIRSSPLHF.

This chain links TRBV19 with TRBJ1-6; 11 bases align to TRBD1. J gave up 5 bases and V 7 bases, and 13 bases lay outside the gene matches. The V gene's germline CDR1 is LNHDA and CDR2 SQIVND (reference sequence). CDR3 length: 18 amino acids. The CDR3 DNA sequence: TGTGCCAGTACCAGATGGGGAGGACAGGGGGCGAATAATTCACCCCTCCACTTT. This sequence encodes CASTRWGGQGANNSPLHF.

CDR3 bases: TGTGCCAGCAGTTTCGCAAGGGCGGGGACCTACGAGCAGTACGTC. Protein: CASSFARAGTYEQYV. The chain recombines TRBV28 with TRBJ2-7; D perhaps matches TRBD2 (6 bases). V gave up 3 bases and J gave up 2 bases, with 14 bases separating them. Germline V gene lookup returns CDR1 MDHEN and CDR2 SYDVKM. The length of the CDR3 is 15 residues.

The CDR3 loop is CSASAGGSANEKLFF. CDR3 in DNA: TGCAGTGCTAGTGCGGGGGGTTCAGCTAATGAAAAACTGTTTTTT. The J gene is TRBJ1-4, the V gene TRBV20-1, with D possibly matching TRBD1 (5 bases). Germline CDR1 reads DFQATT; CDR2 reads SNEGSKA (reference sequence). V lost 3 bases, J lost 3 bases, and 14 bases lay in between. CDR3 length: 15 residues.

CDR3 nucleotides: TGTGCCAGCAGCGACAACTACGAGCAGTACTTC. Its protein is CASSDNYEQYF. The chain uses TRBV7-9 and TRBJ2-7; D is unclear. With 5 bases removed from V and 3 bases from J, the gap between germline ends came to 5 bases. From germline, CDR1 is SEHNR and CDR2 FQNEAQ (reference sequence). This CDR3 region has 11 residues.

The rearrangement uses TRBV28 and TRBJ1-1; D remains ambiguous. Germline V CDR1 and CDR2: MDHEN, SYDVKM. This CDR3 contains 14 residues. The ends were cut back, 2 bases at V and 2 bases at J, with 9 bases in the middle. The CDR3 is CASSLEGTNTEAFF. CDR3 coding DNA: TGTGCCAGCAGTTTAGAGGGTACCAACACTGAAGCTTTCTTT.

This chain connects TRBV5-6 to TRBJ2-2; 8 bases agree with TRBD1. The CDR3 extends over 17 amino acids. J gave up 5 bases and V 3 bases, and 12 bases lay outside the gene matches. Germline CDR1 reads SGHDT; CDR2 reads YYEEEE. The CDR3 region is CASSSPGGEKVTGELFF. In DNA form, the CDR3 reads TGTGCCAGCAGCTCCCCAGGGGGCGAGAAGGTGACCGGGGAGCTGTTTTTT. Full variable domain (missing parts from reference TRBV5-6 and TRBJ2-2): DAGVTQSPTHLIKTRGQQVTLRCSPKSGHDTVSWYQQALGQGPQFIFQYYEEEERQRGNFPDRFSGHQFPNYSSELNVNALLLGDSALYLCASSSPGGEKVTGELFFGEGSRLTVL.

The CDR3 coding sequence is TGTGCCAGTAGTACAGGGGGCTATTCACCCCTCCACTTT. This gives the protein CASSTGGYSPLHF. This sequence joins TRBV19 and TRBJ1-6; the match to TRBD1 covers 8 bases. Trimming took 4 bases from V and 8 from J; bases not matched to a gene: 1. The CDR3 loop spans 13 amino acids. Germline V gives CDR1 LNHDA, CDR2 SQIVND (reference sequence). The variable domain in full, completed from reference TRBV19 and TRBJ1-6, reads DGGITQSPKYLFRKEGQNVTLSCEQNLNHDAMYWYRQDPGQGLRLIYYSQIVNDFQKGDIAEGYSVSREKKESFPLTVTSAQKNPTAFYLCASSTGGYSPLHFGNGTRLTVT.

Concerning this clone: Other nucleotide sequences in the sample specify the same CDR3. The rearrangement links TRBV7-2 to TRBJ1-5; a weak D match, TRBD1 (6 bases). This CDR3 contains 14 residues. Germline V gene sequence: CDR1 SGHTA, CDR2 FQGNSA. V lost 1 base to trimming and J lost 4 bases, with 8 bases between them. Written as DNA, the CDR3 is TGTGCCAGCAGCTTAGTAGGGGGTAATCAGCCCCAGCATTTT. It translates to CASSLVGGNQPQHF.

The J gene is TRBJ1-4, the V gene TRBV28; 9 positions match TRBD1. Germline lookup yields CDR1 MDHEN and CDR2 SYDVKM. The J segment lost 6 bases and the V segment lost 4 bases, leaving 6 bases of the junction unmatched. The CDR3 consists of 15 residues. This CDR3 is CASSSTGGRYEKLFF. CDR3 sequence (DNA): TGTGCCAGCAGTTCCACAGGGGGCCGGTATGAAAAACTGTTTTTT.

CDR3 amino acids: CASSRRGEADTQYF. Here the CDR3 DNA reads TGTGCCAGTAGCCGCCGTGGGGAGGCAGATACGCAGTATTTT. The rearrangement uses TRBV19 and TRBJ2-3; weak D call: TRBD2 (6 bases). The CDR3 length is 14 residues. The germline V gene encodes CDR1 LNHDA and CDR2 SQIVND (reference sequence). The germline V and J ends were trimmed by 6 bases and 4 bases, with 14 bases remaining between them.

The chain couples TRBV4-3 to TRBJ2-7; 7 bases map to TRBD1. V was pared by 0 bases and J by 7 bases, with 0 bases of the junction left unmatched. Germline CDR1 reads LGHNA; CDR2 reads YSLEER. This CDR3 region has 12 residues. The CDR3 DNA is TGCGCCAGCAGCCAAGAGGGACAGGAGCAGTACTTC. Translating gives CASSQEGQEQYF.

This clone was seen a handful of times. This chain joins TRBV21-1 and TRBJ1-1; the D call of TRBD1 is as the table states it, not checked on the DNA. TRBV21-1 is a known pseudogene. The CDR3 is made up of 18 amino acids. This CDR3 is CASSIRGLTDRMNTEAFF. The CDR3 DNA sequence: TGTGCCAGCAGCATAAGGGGGTTGACAGACAGGATGAACACTGAAGCTTTCTTT.

J is TRBJ2-5 and V is TRBV9; 8 bases fit TRBD2. The germline CDR1 and CDR2 sequences are SGDLS and YYNGEE. This CDR3 is built from 15 residues. J was trimmed by 0 bases and V by 0 bases; bases with no gene match: 1. CDR3: CASSVAGGDQETQYF. CDR3 nucleotides: TGTGCCAGCAGCGTAGCCGGGGGGGACCAAGAGACCCAGTACTTC.

The chain recombines TRBV6-5 with TRBJ1-1; 7 nucleotides match TRBD1. The V gene end was trimmed by 3 bases and the J gene end by 11 bases; junction bases not matched to a gene: 12. Looked up from germline, CDR1 is MNHEY and CDR2 is SVGAGI. The CDR3 spans 14 residues. This CDR3 reads CASSYSKTGYSAFF. The DNA for the CDR3 is TGTGCCAGCAGTTATTCGAAGACAGGGTACTCCGCTTTCTTT.

The chain links TRBV3-1 (or the pseudogene TRBV3-2) to TRBJ2-1; TRBD2 matches 9 bases. J lost 7 bases, V lost 6 bases, and 7 bases had no gene match. Germline assignment: CDR1 LGHDT and CDR2 YNNKEL (reference sequence). CDR3 size: 14 residues. This CDR3 reads CASSLGGGVNEQFF. CDR3 nucleotides: TGTGCCAGCAGTCTTGGCGGGGGGGTTAATGAGCAGTTCTTC.

This clone was seen a single time. The genes are TRBV18 and TRBJ2-6; perhaps TRBD1 as D (6 bases). The CDR3 length is 18 residues. V dropped 6 bases and J dropped 0 bases, with 18 bases sitting between them. The V gene's germline CDR1 is KGHSH and CDR2 LQKENI. The CDR3 reads CASSKTTGSVSGANVLTF. CDR3 bases: TGTGCCAGCTCCAAAACCACAGGGAGTGTCTCTGGGGCCAACGTCCTGACTTTC.

V gene TRBV10-3 combines with J gene TRBJ2-5; 10 bases are shared with TRBD2. V was clipped by 4 bases and J by 4 bases; unmatched bases: 6. The CDR3 totals 15 residues. From germline, CDR1 is ENHRY and CDR2 SYGVKD. The CDR3 DNA sequence: TGTGCCATCAGTGGGGGAGCGGGGGGGCCAGAGACCCAGTACTTC. Encoded protein: CAISGGAGGPETQYF.

The chain uses TRBV28 and TRBJ1-4; 9 bases are a match to TRBD1. The V gene's germline CDR1 is MDHEN and CDR2 SYDVKM. With 7 bases clipped from V and 5 bases from J, the junction kept 5 bases outside the gene matches. This CDR3 comprises 14 residues. This CDR3 is CASKRTGVNEKLFF. The CDR3 DNA reads as TGTGCCAGCAAAAGGACAGGGGTGAATGAAAAACTGTTTTTT.

Here the CDR3 reads CASSLDQEGMDTQYF. The CDR3, as DNA: TGTGCCAGCAGCTTGGATCAGGAGGGAATGGATACGCAGTATTTT. This rearrangement joins TRBV5-4 to TRBJ2-3; D may be TRBD2 (6 bases). Germline-derived CDR1 and CDR2 are SGHNT and YYREEE (reference sequence). The V end lost 0 bases, the J end lost 6 bases, and 14 bases lay between the germline ends. CDR3 size: 15 residues. The full variable domain, its missing parts supplied by reference TRBV5-4 and TRBJ2-3, is ETGVTQSPTHLIKTRGQQVTLRCSSQSGHNTVSWYQQALGQGPQFIFQYYREEENGRGNFPPRFSGLQFPNYSSELNVNALELDDSALYLCASSLDQEGMDTQYFGPGTRLTVL.

The genes are TRBV3-1 (or the pseudogene TRBV3-2) and TRBJ1-2, with TRBD1 identical over 7 bases. This CDR3 has 14 amino acids. The V segment lost 0 bases and the J segment 5 bases; nucleotides outside the gene matches: 3. The germline CDR1 and CDR2 sequences are LGHDT and YNNKEL (reference sequence). CDR3 loop: CASSQEGTVYGYTF. In DNA, the CDR3 is TGTGCCAGCAGCCAAGAGGGGACAGTATATGGCTACACCTTC.

The rearrangement joins TRBV25-1 to TRBJ2-1, with 9 bases aligning to TRBD1. This CDR3 has 15 amino acids. J gave up 5 bases and V 6 bases, and 8 bases lay outside the gene matches. Germline CDR1 is MGHDK and CDR2 is SYGVNS. CDR3 DNA sequence: TGTGCCAGCAGACCCCGGGACAGGGCGGACAATGAGCAGTTCTTC. It encodes CASRPRDRADNEQFF.

This chain uses TRBV4-3 with TRBJ1-5; D remains ambiguous. Germline CDR1 LGHNA, CDR2 YSLEER. There are 13 residues in the CDR3. V was pared by 1 base and J by 4 bases, with 5 bases between. CDR3 sequence: CASSQAINQPQHF. DNA of the CDR3: TGCGCCAGCAGCCAAGCTATTAATCAGCCCCAGCATTTT.

V and J are TRBV18 and TRBJ2-5, with TRBD1 matching 7 bases. Germline-derived CDR1 and CDR2 are KGHSH and LQKENI. The CDR3 is 14 residues long. V was clipped by 10 bases and J by 2 bases; unmatched bases: 10. Here the CDR3 DNA reads TGTGCCACCCAACAGGGGCGAGGGCAAGAGACCCAGTACTTC. Encoded protein: CATQQGRGQETQYF.

To note about this clone: This same CDR3 is encoded by further DNA sequences in the sample. The V and J genes are TRBV5-1 and TRBJ2-3; 10 bases map to TRBD2. The CDR3 loop spans 16 amino acids. V lost 0 bases and J lost 0; bases outside the gene matches: 1. Germline lookup yields CDR1 SGHRS and CDR2 YFSETQ. The CDR3 reads CASSLGGLASTDTQYF. CDR3 DNA sequence: TGCGCCAGCAGCTTGGGGGGACTAGCGAGCACAGATACGCAGTATTTT.

J is TRBJ1-2 and V is TRBV7-2, with 8 bases fitting TRBD1. From germline, CDR1 is SGHTA and CDR2 FQGNSA. Trimming at V came to 1 base and at J to 7 bases, leaving 2 bases not matched to a gene. The CDR3 runs to 13 residues. DNA for the CDR3: TGTGCCAGCAGCTTAGGGACAGGGTTTGGCTACACCTTC. This codes for CASSLGTGFGYTF. The full variable domain, in which reference TRBV7-2 and TRBJ1-2 provide the parts outside the CDR3, is GAGVSQSPSNKVTEKGKDVELRCDPISGHTALYWYRQSLGQGLEFLIYFQGNSAPDKSGLPSDRFSAERTGGSVSTLTIQRTQQEDSAVYLCASSLGTGFGYTFGSGTRLTVV.

This rearrangement joins TRBV5-6 to TRBJ2-5; maybe TRBD2 (5 bases). The CDR3 spans 14 residues. The germline V and J ends were trimmed by 1 base and 2 bases, with 9 bases remaining between them. Germline V lookup: CDR1 SGHDT, CDR2 YYEEEE. The CDR3 loop reads CASSLTSPQETQYF. CDR3 coding DNA: TGTGCCAGCAGCTTGACTAGTCCTCAAGAGACCCAGTACTTC.